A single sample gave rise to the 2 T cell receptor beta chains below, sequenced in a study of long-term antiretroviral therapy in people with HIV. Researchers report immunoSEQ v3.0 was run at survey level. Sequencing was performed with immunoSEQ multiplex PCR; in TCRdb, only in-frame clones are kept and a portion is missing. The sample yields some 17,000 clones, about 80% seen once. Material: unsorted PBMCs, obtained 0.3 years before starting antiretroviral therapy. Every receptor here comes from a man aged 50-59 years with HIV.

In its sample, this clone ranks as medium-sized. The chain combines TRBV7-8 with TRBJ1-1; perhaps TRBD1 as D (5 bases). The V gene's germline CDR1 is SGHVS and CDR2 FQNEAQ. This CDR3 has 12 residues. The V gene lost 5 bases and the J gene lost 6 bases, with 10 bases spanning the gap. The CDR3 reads CASSLGTAEAFF. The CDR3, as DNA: TGTGCCAGCAGCCTCGGGACGGCTGAAGCTTTCTTT. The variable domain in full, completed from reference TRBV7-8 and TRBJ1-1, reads GAGVSQSPRYKVAKRGQDVALRCDPISGHVSLFWYQQALGQGPEFLTYFQNEAQLDKSGLPSDRFFAERPEGSVSTLKIQRTQQEDSAVYLCASSLGTAEAFFGQGTRLTVV.

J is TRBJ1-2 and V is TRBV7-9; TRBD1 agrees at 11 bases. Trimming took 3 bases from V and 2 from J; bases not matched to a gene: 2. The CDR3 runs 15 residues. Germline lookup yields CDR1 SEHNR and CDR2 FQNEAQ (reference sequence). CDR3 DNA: TGTGCCAGCAGCTTGGGACAGGGGGGGAACTATGGCTACACCTTC. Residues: CASSLGQGGNYGYTF.